A single sample gave rise to the 30 T cell receptor beta chains below, sequenced in a study of T cell changes during pregnancy in multiple sclerosis. The assay was immunoSEQ multiplex PCR, and TCRdb's table has in-frame clones only and misses some. The profile shows roughly 74,000 clones, around nine tenths of them singletons. The sequencing here drew on peripheral blood, taken before pregnancy. These receptors originate from a female donor with multiple sclerosis, enrolled in a pregnancy study.

This chain links TRBV6-1 with TRBJ1-1; D might be TRBD1 (5 bases). Per germline, CDR1 MNHNS and CDR2 SASEGT. Trimming cost V 4 bases and J 6 bases, with 21 bases left between them. There are 16 residues in the CDR3. As DNA, the CDR3 is TGTGCCAGCAGTGGCCAGGGCTCGATAAGTGACGCTGAAGCTTTCTTT. It encodes CASSGQGSISDAEAFF.

The chain couples TRBV6-6 to TRBJ1-1; 8 bases match TRBD1. Trimming at V came to 5 bases and at J to 2 bases, leaving 7 bases not matched to a gene. The CDR3 has 15 amino acids. From germline, CDR1 is MNHNY and CDR2 SVGAGI (reference sequence). CDR3 sequence: CASSGATGANTEAFF. CDR3 nucleotide sequence: TGTGCCAGCAGTGGAGCGACAGGGGCAAACACTGAAGCTTTCTTT.

The chain has TRBV5-1 and TRBJ2-7; the D is unclear. The CDR3 contains 14 residues. The V gene's germline CDR1 is SGHRS and CDR2 YFSETQ. The V end lost 0 bases, the J end lost 1 base, and 8 bases lay between the germline ends. The CDR3 DNA follows: TGCGCCAGCAGCTTGGACAATCATTCCTACGAGCAGTACTTC. Protein product: CASSLDNHSYEQYF.

The CDR3 protein is CASSLAGNYGYTF. Written as DNA, the CDR3 is TGCGCCAGCAGCTTGGCAGGGAACTATGGCTACACCTTC. The V and J genes are TRBV5-1 and TRBJ1-2; perhaps TRBD1 as D (5 bases). The CDR3 runs to 13 residues. V lost 0 bases and J lost 2, with 5 bases in between. The germline V gene has CDR1 SGHRS and CDR2 YFSETQ.

The V call is TRBV5-6, the J call TRBJ2-1; 10 nucleotides align to TRBD2. The germline CDR1 and CDR2 sequences are SGHDT and YYEEEE. Trimming removed 4 bases from V and 6 bases from J; junction bases left unmatched: 4. The CDR3 loop spans 14 amino acids. The CDR3 nucleotides are TGTGCCAGCAGCAGAGCGGGAGGGTTCAATGAGCAGTTCTTC. This encodes CASSRAGGFNEQFF.

The chain joins TRBV7-9 to TRBJ1-1, with 8 bases matching TRBD1. CDR1 and CDR2 from the germline V gene are SEHNR and FQNEAQ (reference sequence). The length of the CDR3 is 13 residues. Losses at the gene ends were 5 bases for V and 8 bases for J; bases not matched to a gene: 7. CDR3 sequence reads: CASSGPRGPEAFF. In nucleotides, the CDR3 is TGTGCCAGCAGCGGCCCCAGGGGGCCAGAAGCTTTCTTT.

This clone was observed a single time. The chain couples TRBV5-8 to TRBJ2-7; TRBD1 is a possible D gene (5 bases). The CDR3 covers 15 residues. Germline loops: CDR1 SGHTS, CDR2 YDEGEE. V was cut by 0 bases and J by 2 bases, with 12 bases left in between. The CDR3 sequence is CASSLEGQMTYEQYF. CDR3 nucleotide sequence: TGTGCCAGCAGCTTGGAAGGACAAATGACCTACGAGCAGTACTTC.

The chain joins TRBV5-4 to TRBJ1-1; no clear D. The germline V gene encodes CDR1 SGHNT and CDR2 YYREEE (reference sequence). This CDR3 comprises 15 residues. Deletions cut 3 bases from V and 1 base from J, with 13 bases between. The CDR3 reads CASSSSSSGNTEAFF. The CDR3 DNA is TGTGCCAGCAGCTCCTCTTCATCGGGGAACACTGAAGCTTTCTTT.

Points on this clone: The junction differs from germline at one of its ends, possibly a read error. This chain links TRBV18 with TRBJ1-2; tentative D call: TRBD1 (6 bases). Germline V lookup: CDR1 KGHSH, CDR2 LQKENI. CDR3 length: 13 amino acids. The CDR3 DNA is TGTGCCAGCTCCCCACAGGGAGACTATGGCTACACCTTC. Encoded protein: CASSPQGDYGYTF.

CDR3 amino acids: CASSHLVGGHEQYF. CDR3 bases: TGCGCCAGCAGCCATCTTGTAGGGGGCCACGAGCAGTACTTC. The chain is built from TRBV5-1 and TRBJ2-7, with 7 bases matching TRBD1. CDR1 is SGHRS and CDR2 is YFSETQ in the germline V gene. V lost 4 bases and J lost 5; bases outside the gene matches: 9. This CDR3 contains 14 residues.

The V and J genes are TRBV6-1 and TRBJ2-7; possibly TRBD2 for D (6 bases). V was shortened by 2 bases and J by 2 bases, with 13 bases between the two germline ends. CDR3 length equals 15 residues. Per the germline V gene, CDR1 is MNHNS and CDR2 is SASEGT. CDR3 sequence (DNA): TGTGCCAGCAGTGAAACCCGGGACTCAGCCTACGAGCAGTACTTC. It translates to CASSETRDSAYEQYF.

The count of this clone is one. The rearrangement uses TRBV5-1 and TRBJ2-7, with 9 bases that match TRBD1. The germline V gene encodes CDR1 SGHRS and CDR2 YFSETQ. V gave up 4 bases and J gave up 2 bases; unmatched junction bases: 7. CDR3 length: 15 residues. As DNA, the CDR3 is TGCGCCAGCAGCACATGGGACAGGGAGCCCTACGAGCAGTACTTC. It codes for CASSTWDREPYEQYF.

This chain uses TRBV7-6 with TRBJ2-5; perhaps TRBD2 as D (7 bases). This CDR3 has 16 amino acids. Germline V gene data show CDR1 as SGHVS and CDR2 as FNYEAQ. Trimming cost V 0 bases and J 5 bases, with 16 bases left between them. The CDR3 protein is CASSLASARGGETQYF. In nucleotides, the CDR3 is TGTGCCAGCAGCTTAGCCTCGGCCAGGGGAGGGGAGACCCAGTACTTC. Using reference TRBV7-6 and TRBJ2-5 for the parts outside the CDR3, the full variable domain is GAGVSQSPRYKVTKRGQDVALRCDPISGHVSLYWYRQALGQGPEFLTYFNYEAQQDKSGLPNDRFSAERPEGSISTLTIQRTEQRDSAMYRCASSLASARGGETQYFGPGTRLLVL.

This clone is a singleton in its sample. A read error may produce the germline difference seen at one junction end. The sample carries other DNA sequences with the same CDR3. V usage is TRBV6-5 and J usage is TRBJ1-5; D gene ambiguous. Germline assignment: CDR1 MNHEY and CDR2 SVGAGI. The CDR3 length is 14 residues. The chain's CDR3 is CASSYSGSHQPQHF. The CDR3 DNA is TGTGCCAGCAGTTACTCGGGTAGCCATCAGCCCCAGCATTTT.

V usage is TRBV28 and J usage is TRBJ1-4; D is possibly TRBD1 (6 bases). The germline V gene has CDR1 MDHEN and CDR2 SYDVKM. The ends were cut back, 2 bases at V and 7 bases at J, with 14 bases in the middle. The CDR3 length is 15 residues. In DNA, the CDR3 is TGTGCCAGCAGTTTACCGGGACACTTGGGTGAAAAACTGTTTTTT. This sequence encodes CASSLPGHLGEKLFF.

J is TRBJ1-1 and V is TRBV18; possible D gene TRBD1, 6 bases. The CDR3 is made up of 13 amino acids. Trimming took off 3 bases at V and 3 bases at J, with 8 bases between the two ends. Germline values: CDR1 KGHSH, CDR2 LQKENI. The chain's CDR3 is CASSPAGDTEAFF. The CDR3 DNA sequence: TGTGCCAGCTCACCGGCAGGGGACACTGAAGCTTTCTTT.

The rearrangement uses TRBV7-2 and TRBJ1-5, with D unresolved. The CDR3 is 16 amino acids. In germline, CDR1 is SGHTA, CDR2 FQGNSA. V was cut by 4 bases and J by 0 bases, with 13 bases left in between. The CDR3 DNA follows: TGTGCCAGCAGCTCCTGGATGGGAGATAGCAATCAGCCCCAGCATTTT. Protein product: CASSSWMGDSNQPQHF.

The chain employs TRBV23-1 and TRBJ2-7; 8 nucleotides line up with TRBD2. TRBV23-1 counts as an open reading frame of uncertain function. Unmatched junction bases numbered 3, after V lost 0 bases and J lost 2 bases. There are 15 residues in the CDR3. Here the CDR3 reads CASSQSERGPYEQYF. CDR3 bases: TGCGCCAGCAGTCAATCAGAGCGGGGGCCCTACGAGCAGTACTTC.

V gene TRBV6-9 combines with J gene TRBJ1-4, with 8 nucleotides matching TRBD1. This CDR3 spans 16 amino acids. Germline CDR1 and CDR2: MNHGY and SVAAGI. The trim removed 0 bases at V and 7 bases at J, leaving 7 bases unmatched. CDR3 amino acids: CASSYSIPGGFEKLFF. The CDR3 nucleotides read TGTGCCAGCAGTTATTCAATCCCAGGGGGCTTTGAAAAACTGTTTTTT.

The rearrangement uses TRBV2 and TRBJ1-1; 12 bases fit TRBD1. Germline V lookup: CDR1 SNHLY, CDR2 FYNNEI. V dropped 6 bases and J dropped 7; count of bases not matched to a gene: 6. This CDR3 is built from 14 residues. The CDR3 is CASRKGQGADEAFF. The DNA for the CDR3 is TGTGCCAGCAGGAAGGGACAGGGGGCGGATGAAGCTTTCTTT.

This clone was recorded once. The rearrangement joins TRBV16 to TRBJ2-5; 8 nucleotides line up with TRBD1. CDR3 length: 15 amino acids. The ends lost 1 base at V and 3 bases at J; junction bases unmatched: 4. Germline CDR1 reads KGHSY; CDR2 reads FQNENV. The CDR3 spells CASSQFRGQEETQYF. The CDR3 coding sequence is TGTGCCAGCAGCCAATTCAGGGGGCAGGAAGAGACCCAGTACTTC.

The chain employs TRBV27 and TRBJ2-6; D possibly corresponds to TRBD2 (5 bases). CDR1 and CDR2 from the germline V gene are MNHEY and SMNVEV (reference sequence). With 6 bases removed from V and 4 bases from J, the gap between germline ends came to 19 bases. The CDR3 is made up of 17 amino acids. The CDR3 region is CASRSEAPPSGANVLTF. DNA of the CDR3: TGTGCCAGCAGGTCGGAGGCCCCCCCCTCAGGGGCCAACGTCCTGACTTTC.

This rearrangement joins TRBV19 to TRBJ1-1; D unresolved. CDR3 length: 14 amino acids. Per the germline V gene, CDR1 is LNHDA and CDR2 is SQIVND (reference sequence). Trimming pared 3 bases from V and 4 bases from J, leaving 12 bases between. Here the CDR3 DNA reads TGTGCCAGTAGTATTCCTTGGCCGGGCACTGAAGCTTTCTTT. Protein product: CASSIPWPGTEAFF. The entire variable domain, with the rest obtained from reference TRBV19 and TRBJ1-1, is as follows: DGGITQSPKYLFRKEGQNVTLSCEQNLNHDAMYWYRQDPGQGLRLIYYSQIVNDFQKGDIAEGYSVSREKKESFPLTVTSAQKNPTAFYLCASSIPWPGTEAFFGQGTRLTVV.

This clone was counted a few times. The chain joins TRBV5-1 to TRBJ1-2; D not resolved. CDR1 is SGHRS and CDR2 is YFSETQ in the germline V gene. The CDR3 is 13 amino acids. Trimming pared 4 bases from V and 4 bases from J, leaving 11 bases between. CDR3 amino acids: CASSTGGSYGYTF. Written as DNA, the CDR3 is TGCGCCAGCAGCACCGGAGGGAGCTATGGCTACACCTTC.

The V and J genes are TRBV15 and TRBJ2-7; tentatively, D is TRBD1 (6 bases). The germline gives CDR1 LNHNV, CDR2 YYDKDF (reference sequence). Trimming shortened V by 2 bases and J by 5 bases, and 7 bases separated the two germline ends. The length of the CDR3 is 12 residues. The CDR3 region has the DNA TGTGCCACCAGCAGAAAGGGGGACGAGCAGTACTTC. It is translated as CATSRKGDEQYF.

This chain joins TRBV2 and TRBJ1-2, with TRBD1 identical over 9 bases. Looked up from germline, CDR1 is SNHLY and CDR2 is FYNNEI. The ends lost 6 bases at V and 3 bases at J; junction bases unmatched: 8. This CDR3 contains 15 residues. In DNA, the CDR3 is TGTGCCAGCAGCGGGACAGGGAGTAAGGACTATGGCTACACCTTC. This gives the protein CASSGTGSKDYGYTF. The variable domain in full, with the rest retrieved from reference TRBV2 and TRBJ1-2, is EPEVTQTPSHQVTQMGQEVILRCVPISNHLYFYWYRQILGQKVEFLVSFYNNEISEKSEIFDDQFSVERPDGSNFTLKIRSTKLEDSAMYFCASSGTGSKDYGYTFGSGTRLTVV.

This chain links TRBV29-1 with TRBJ2-1; D is ambiguous. This CDR3 is 16 amino acids long. Per the germline V gene, CDR1 is SQVTM and CDR2 is ANQGSEA. The V end lost 3 bases, the J end lost 1 base, and 16 bases lay between the germline ends. The CDR3 DNA reads as TGCAGCGTTGATCCCGTGGAGCTAGGATCCTACAATGAGCAGTTCTTC. Its protein product is CSVDPVELGSYNEQFF.

This clone has just one count. The rearrangement links TRBV10-1 to TRBJ1-1, with 9 bases aligning to TRBD1. The V gene's germline CDR1 is WNHNN and CDR2 SYGVQD (reference sequence). Losses at the gene ends were 4 bases for V and 5 bases for J; bases not matched to a gene: 11. The CDR3 spans 16 residues. The CDR3 nucleotides are TGCGCCAGCAGTGGGGACACAGGGGGCGCGTTTACTGAAGCTTTCTTT. Its translation is CASSGDTGGAFTEAFF.

This rearrangement joins TRBV5-1 to TRBJ1-1, with TRBD1 as a possible D gene (5 bases). Germline V CDR1 and CDR2: SGHRS, YFSETQ. The V end lost 3 bases, the J end lost 3 bases, and 9 bases lay between the germline ends. The CDR3 is 13 residues long. The CDR3 nucleotides read TGCGCCAGCAGCTCATTGACAGACACTGAAGCTTTCTTT. This translates into CASSSLTDTEAFF.

A note on this clone: The CDR3 end shows no conserved phenylalanine or tryptophan, and so a read error is likely. The chain is built from TRBV18 and TRBJ1-2, with D possibly TRBD1 on 5 matching bases. Germline values: CDR1 KGHSH, CDR2 LQKENI. The CDR3 contains 16 residues. V lost 2 bases and J 2 bases, leaving 15 bases between the germline ends. As DNA, the CDR3 is TGTGCCAGCTCACCAGGGGGAGGACCCGCAAACTATGGCTACACCCTC. Translating gives CASSPGGGPANYGYTL.